This TCR beta chain originates from a study of cytomegalovirus exposure and HLA in healthy donors. Looking at the study overall: Of several hundred genotyped donors, 81% grouped in the Caucasian-associated ancestry cluster. Study-level findings and limits: Reports state that TCR beta sequences accurately predicted most subjects' HLA-A and HLA-B alleles.

PCR involved 60 Vbeta and 13 Jbeta primers. The data were produced by immunoSEQ multiplex PCR, yet TCRdb's version contains in-frame clones alone and is incomplete. The sample holds 110,000 to 150,000 clones. There are 16 residues in the CDR3. Germline CDR1 reads SGHTA; CDR2 reads FQGNSA. V shed 5 bases and J 3 bases; nucleotides not matched to a gene: 6. In the case of this clone: The antigen is undetermined.

The receptor comes from a man between 40 and 49 years old in good health and CMV-seronegative. The rearrangement links TRBV7-2 to TRBJ2-2, with 10 bases fitting TRBD1. Sequencing was carried out using PBMCs. CDR3 DNA sequence: TGTGCCAGCAGCACTCGACAGGGGGCGGACACCGGGGAGCTGTTTTTT. Amino acids: CASSTRQGADTGELFF.